This paragraph covers one TCR beta chain sequence. The antigen remains unidentified. This PCR relied on a set of 60 Vbeta primers and 13 Jbeta primers. The method was immunoSEQ multiplex PCR; TCRdb's version includes in-frame clones alone and lacks a portion of them. The table lists approximately 250,000 clones, about 85% of them singletons. Healthy people donating bone marrow made up the donors. The ends lost 9 bases at V and 5 bases at J; junction bases unmatched: 3. Germline-derived CDR1 and CDR2 are MDHEN and SYDVKM. The length of the CDR3 is 11 residues. The entry originates in a study of cytomegalovirus exposure and HLA in healthy donors. Study observations and caveats: Accurate prediction of HLA-A and HLA-B alleles (for most subjects) was reportedly achieved from TCR beta sequences. The study flagged some 180 TCR beta chains as cytomegalovirus-associated. Presence/absence comparisons presumed near-even sequencing depth among donors.

This clonotype was obtained from a girl aged 2-10 years in good health and CMV-seronegative. Sequenced: PBMCs. The genes are TRBV28 and TRBJ2-7; 8 bases map to TRBD2. In nucleotides, the CDR3 is TGTGCCAGTAGCGGGGCCCACGAGCAGTACTTC. It codes for CASSGAHEQYF.